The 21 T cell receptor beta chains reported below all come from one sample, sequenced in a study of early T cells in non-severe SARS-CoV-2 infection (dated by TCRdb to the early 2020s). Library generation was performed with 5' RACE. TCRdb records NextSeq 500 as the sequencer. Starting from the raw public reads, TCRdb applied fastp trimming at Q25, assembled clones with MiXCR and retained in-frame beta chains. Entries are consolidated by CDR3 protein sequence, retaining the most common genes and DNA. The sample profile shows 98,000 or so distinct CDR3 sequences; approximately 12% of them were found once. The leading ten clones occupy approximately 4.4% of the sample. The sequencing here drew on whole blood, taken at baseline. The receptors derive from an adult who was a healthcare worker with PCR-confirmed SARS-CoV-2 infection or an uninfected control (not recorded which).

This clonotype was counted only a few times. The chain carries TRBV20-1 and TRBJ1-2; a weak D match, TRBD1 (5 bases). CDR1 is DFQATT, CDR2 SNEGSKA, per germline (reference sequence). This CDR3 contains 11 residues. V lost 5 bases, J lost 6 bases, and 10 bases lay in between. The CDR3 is CSAVSGDGYTF. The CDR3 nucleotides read TGCAGTGCTGTATCGGGGGATGGCTACACCTTC.

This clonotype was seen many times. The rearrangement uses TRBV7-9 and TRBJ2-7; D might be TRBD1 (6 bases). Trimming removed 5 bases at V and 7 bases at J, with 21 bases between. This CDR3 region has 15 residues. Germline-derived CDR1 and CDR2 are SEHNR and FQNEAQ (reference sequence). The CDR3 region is CASSEPGPLGGEQYF. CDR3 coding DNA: TGTGCCAGCAGCGAGCCGGGACCTCTAGGGGGTGAGCAGTACTTC. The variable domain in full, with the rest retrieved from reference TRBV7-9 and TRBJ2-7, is DTGVSQNPRHKITKRGQNVTFRCDPISEHNRLYWYRQTLGQGPEFLTYFQNEAQLEKSRLLSDRFSAERPKGSFSTLEIQRTEQGDSAMYLCASSEPGPLGGEQYFGPGTRLTVT.

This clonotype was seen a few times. The CDR3 reads CASSQDRLNEKLFF. CDR3 coding DNA: TGTGCCAGCTCACAGGACAGGCTCAATGAAAAACTGTTTTTT. This chain connects TRBV18 to TRBJ1-4, with TRBD1 matching 7 bases. V gave up 4 bases and J gave up 5 bases; unmatched junction bases: 4. The CDR3 has 14 amino acids. From germline, CDR1 is KGHSH and CDR2 LQKENI.

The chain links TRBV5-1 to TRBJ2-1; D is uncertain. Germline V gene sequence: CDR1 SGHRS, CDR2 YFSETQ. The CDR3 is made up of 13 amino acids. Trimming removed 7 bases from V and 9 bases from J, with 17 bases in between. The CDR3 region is CASAAHSGAEQFF. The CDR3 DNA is TGCGCCAGCGCCGCACATTCGGGTGCTGAGCAGTTCTTC. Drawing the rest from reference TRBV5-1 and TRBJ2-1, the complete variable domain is KAGVTQTPRYLIKTRGQQVTLSCSPISGHRSVSWYQQTPGQGLQFLFEYFSETQRNKGNFPGRFSGRQFSNSRSEMNVSTLELGDSALYLCASAAHSGAEQFFGPGTRLTVL.

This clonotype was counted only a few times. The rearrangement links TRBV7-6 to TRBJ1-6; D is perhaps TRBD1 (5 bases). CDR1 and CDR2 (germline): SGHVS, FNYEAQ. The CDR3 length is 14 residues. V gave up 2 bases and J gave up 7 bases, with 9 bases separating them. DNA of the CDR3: TGTGCCAGCAGCTTACGAGCAGGGAATTCACCCCTCCACTTT. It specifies CASSLRAGNSPLHF.

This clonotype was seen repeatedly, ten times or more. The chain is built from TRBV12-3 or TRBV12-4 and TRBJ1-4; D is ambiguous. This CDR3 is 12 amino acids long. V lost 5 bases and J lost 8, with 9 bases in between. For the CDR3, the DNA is TGTGCCAGCAGTCGAATTGGGGAAAAACTGTTTTTT. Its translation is CASSRIGEKLFF.

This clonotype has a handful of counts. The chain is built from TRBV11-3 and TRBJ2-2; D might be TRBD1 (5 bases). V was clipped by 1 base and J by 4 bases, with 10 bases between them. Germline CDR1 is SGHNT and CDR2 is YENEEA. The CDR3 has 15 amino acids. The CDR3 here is CASSLAQGRTGELFF. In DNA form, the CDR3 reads TGTGCCAGCAGCTTAGCGCAGGGCCGCACCGGGGAGCTGTTTTTT.

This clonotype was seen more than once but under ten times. CDR3 sequence: CASSGTSARSYNEQFF. The CDR3 region has the DNA TGTGCCAGCAGCGGGACTAGCGCCCGCTCCTACAATGAGCAGTTCTTC. The chain joins TRBV6-2 or TRBV6-3 to TRBJ2-1; 10 nucleotides agree with TRBD2. CDR3 length: 16 amino acids. The germline V gene has CDR1 MNHEY and CDR2 SVGEGT. The J segment lost 0 bases and the V segment lost 6 bases, leaving 5 bases of the junction unmatched.

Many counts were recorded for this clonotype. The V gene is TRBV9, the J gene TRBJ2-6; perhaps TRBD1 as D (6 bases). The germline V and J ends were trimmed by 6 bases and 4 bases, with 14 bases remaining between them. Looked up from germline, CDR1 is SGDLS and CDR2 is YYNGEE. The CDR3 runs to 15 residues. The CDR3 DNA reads TGTGCCAGCACCCCAGGGGCCCTCGGGGCCAACGTCCTGACTTTC. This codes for CASTPGALGANVLTF.

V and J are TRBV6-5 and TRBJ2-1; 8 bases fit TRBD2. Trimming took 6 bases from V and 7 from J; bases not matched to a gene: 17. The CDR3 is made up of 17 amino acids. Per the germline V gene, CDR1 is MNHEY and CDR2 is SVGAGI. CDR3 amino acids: CASRRSGSSFLGNEQFF. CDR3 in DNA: TGTGCCAGCAGGAGGAGCGGGAGTTCGTTCCTTGGGAATGAGCAGTTCTTC.

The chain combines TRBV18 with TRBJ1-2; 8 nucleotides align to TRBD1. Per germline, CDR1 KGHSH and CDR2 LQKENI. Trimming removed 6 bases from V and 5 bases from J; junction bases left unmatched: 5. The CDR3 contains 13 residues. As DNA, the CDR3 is TGTGCCAGCTCCCCGGACAGGGAGTATGGCTACACCTTC. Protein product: CASSPDREYGYTF.

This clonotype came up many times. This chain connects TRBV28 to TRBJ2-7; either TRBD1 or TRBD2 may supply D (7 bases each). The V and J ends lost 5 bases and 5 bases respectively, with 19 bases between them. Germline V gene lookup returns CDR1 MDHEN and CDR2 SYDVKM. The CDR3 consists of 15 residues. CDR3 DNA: TGTGCCAGCAGTACACCCTCAGGGGGGGTCCACGAGCAGTACTTC. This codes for CASSTPSGGVHEQYF.

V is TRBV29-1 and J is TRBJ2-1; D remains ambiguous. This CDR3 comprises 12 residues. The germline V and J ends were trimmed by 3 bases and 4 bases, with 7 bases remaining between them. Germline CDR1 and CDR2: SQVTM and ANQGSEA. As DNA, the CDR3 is TGCAGCGTTGACTACACTTACAATGAGCAGTTCTTC. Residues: CSVDYTYNEQFF.

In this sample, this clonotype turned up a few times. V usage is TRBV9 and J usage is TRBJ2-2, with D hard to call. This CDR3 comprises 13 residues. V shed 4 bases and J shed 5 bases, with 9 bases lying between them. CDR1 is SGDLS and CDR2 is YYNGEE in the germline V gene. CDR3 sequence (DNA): TGTGCCAGCAGCACCTTGGTAACCGGGGAGCTGTTTTTT. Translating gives CASSTLVTGELFF.

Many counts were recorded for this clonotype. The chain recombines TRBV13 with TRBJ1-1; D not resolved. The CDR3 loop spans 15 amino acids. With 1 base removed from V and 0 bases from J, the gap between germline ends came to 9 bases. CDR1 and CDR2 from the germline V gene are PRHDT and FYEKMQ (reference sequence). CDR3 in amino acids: CASSLDTGMNTEAFF. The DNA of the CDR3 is TGTGCCAGCAGCTTAGATACGGGAATGAACACTGAAGCTTTCTTT.

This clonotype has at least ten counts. In DNA, the CDR3 is TGTGCCAGCAGCCAGAATAACAGGGACTATGGCTACACCTTC. Its protein is CASSQNNRDYGYTF. V is TRBV5-4 and J is TRBJ1-2; the D gene is possibly TRBD1 (6 bases). Germline V gene lookup returns CDR1 SGHNT and CDR2 YYREEE (reference sequence). The length of the CDR3 is 14 residues. The V gene lost 4 bases and the J gene lost 3 bases, with 13 bases spanning the gap.

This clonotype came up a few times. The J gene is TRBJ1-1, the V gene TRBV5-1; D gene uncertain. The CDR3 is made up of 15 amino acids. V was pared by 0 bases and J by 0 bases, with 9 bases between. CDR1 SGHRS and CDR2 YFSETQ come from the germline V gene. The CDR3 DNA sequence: TGCGCCAGCAGCTTGGGACACGGCATGAACACTGAAGCTTTCTTT. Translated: CASSLGHGMNTEAFF.

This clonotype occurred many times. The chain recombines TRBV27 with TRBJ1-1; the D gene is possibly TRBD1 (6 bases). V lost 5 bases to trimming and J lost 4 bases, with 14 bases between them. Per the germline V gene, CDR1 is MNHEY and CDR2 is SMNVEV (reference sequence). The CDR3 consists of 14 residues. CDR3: CASSPFRGTTEAFF. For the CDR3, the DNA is TGTGCCAGCAGTCCCTTCAGGGGAACCACTGAAGCTTTCTTT.

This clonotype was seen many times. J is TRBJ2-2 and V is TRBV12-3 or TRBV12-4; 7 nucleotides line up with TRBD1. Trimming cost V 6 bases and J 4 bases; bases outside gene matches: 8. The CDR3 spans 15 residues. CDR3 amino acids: CASSPGTVITGELFF. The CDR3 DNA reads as TGTGCCAGCAGCCCCGGGACAGTCATCACCGGGGAGCTGTTTTTT.

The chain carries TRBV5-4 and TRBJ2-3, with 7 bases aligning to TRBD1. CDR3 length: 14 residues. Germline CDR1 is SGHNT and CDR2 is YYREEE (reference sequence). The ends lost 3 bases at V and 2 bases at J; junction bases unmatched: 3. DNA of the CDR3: TGTGCCAGCAGCTCGACAGGGTTCACAGATACGCAGTATTTT. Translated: CASSSTGFTDTQYF. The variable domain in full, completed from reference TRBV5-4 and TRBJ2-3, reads ETGVTQSPTHLIKTRGQQVTLRCSSQSGHNTVSWYQQALGQGPQFIFQYYREEENGRGNFPPRFSGLQFPNYSSELNVNALELDDSALYLCASSSTGFTDTQYFGPGTRLTVL.

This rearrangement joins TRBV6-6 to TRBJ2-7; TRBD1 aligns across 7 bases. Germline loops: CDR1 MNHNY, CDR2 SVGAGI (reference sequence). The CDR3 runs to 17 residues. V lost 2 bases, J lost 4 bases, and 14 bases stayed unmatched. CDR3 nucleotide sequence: TGTGCCAGCAGTTACGGAACATGGGGACAGACACGATACGAGCAGTACTTC. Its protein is CASSYGTWGQTRYEQYF.